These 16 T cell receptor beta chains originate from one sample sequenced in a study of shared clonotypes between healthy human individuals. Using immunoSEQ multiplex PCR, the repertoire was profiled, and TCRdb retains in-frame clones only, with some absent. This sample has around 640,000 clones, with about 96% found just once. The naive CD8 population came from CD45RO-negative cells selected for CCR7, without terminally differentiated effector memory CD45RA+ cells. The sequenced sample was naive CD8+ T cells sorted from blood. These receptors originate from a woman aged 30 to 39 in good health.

CDR3 bases: TGCAGCGTTTTGCCGCTAGGCGTCGGGGAGCAGTACTTC. Protein product: CSVLPLGVGEQYF. V is TRBV29-1 and J is TRBJ2-7; D ambiguous. V was clipped by 5 bases and J by 7 bases, with 18 bases between them. The germline V gene encodes CDR1 SQVTM and CDR2 ANQGSEA. The length of the CDR3 is 13 residues.

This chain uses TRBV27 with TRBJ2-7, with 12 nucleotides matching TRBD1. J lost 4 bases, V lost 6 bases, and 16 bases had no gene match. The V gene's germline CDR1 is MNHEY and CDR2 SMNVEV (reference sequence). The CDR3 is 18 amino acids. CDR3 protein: CASRGQGAGRGRQYEQYF. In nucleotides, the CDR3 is TGTGCCAGCAGGGGACAGGGGGCCGGCCGGGGGCGACAATACGAGCAGTACTTC.

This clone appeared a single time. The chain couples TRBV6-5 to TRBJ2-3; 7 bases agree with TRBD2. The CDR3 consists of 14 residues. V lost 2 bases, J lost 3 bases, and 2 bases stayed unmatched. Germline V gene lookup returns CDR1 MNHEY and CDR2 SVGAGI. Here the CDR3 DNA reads TGTGCCAGCAGTTACACTAGCGTTACAGATACGCAGTATTTT. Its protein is CASSYTSVTDTQYF.

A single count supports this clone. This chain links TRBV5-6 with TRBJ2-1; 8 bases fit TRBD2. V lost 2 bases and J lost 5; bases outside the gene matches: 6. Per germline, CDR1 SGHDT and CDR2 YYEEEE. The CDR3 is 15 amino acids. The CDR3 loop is CASSFPGTSDNEQFF. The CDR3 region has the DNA TGTGCCAGCAGCTTCCCCGGGACTAGTGACAATGAGCAGTTCTTC. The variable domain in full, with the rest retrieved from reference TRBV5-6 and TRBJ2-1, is DAGVTQSPTHLIKTRGQQVTLRCSPKSGHDTVSWYQQALGQGPQFIFQYYEEEERQRGNFPDRFSGHQFPNYSSELNVNALLLGDSALYLCASSFPGTSDNEQFFGPGTRLTVL.

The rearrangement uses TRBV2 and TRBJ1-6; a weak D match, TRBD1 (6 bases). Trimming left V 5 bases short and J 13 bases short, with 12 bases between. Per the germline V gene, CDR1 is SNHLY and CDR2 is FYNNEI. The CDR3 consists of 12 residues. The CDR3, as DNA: TGTGCCAGCAGTCGACCAGGGGTGCCCCTCCACTTT. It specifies CASSRPGVPLHF.

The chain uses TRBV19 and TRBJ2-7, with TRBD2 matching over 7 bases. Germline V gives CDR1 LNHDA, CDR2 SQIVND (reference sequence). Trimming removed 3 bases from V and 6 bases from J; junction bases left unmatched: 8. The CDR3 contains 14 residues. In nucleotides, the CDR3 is TGTGCCAGTAGTATGGGCGGGAGTTATGGCGAGCAGTACTTC. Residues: CASSMGGSYGEQYF.

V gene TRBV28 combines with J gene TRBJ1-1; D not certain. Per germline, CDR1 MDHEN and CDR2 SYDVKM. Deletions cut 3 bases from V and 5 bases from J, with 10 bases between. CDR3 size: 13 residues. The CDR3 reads CASSFGEGTEAFF. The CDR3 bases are TGTGCCAGCAGTTTTGGTGAGGGAACTGAAGCTTTCTTT.

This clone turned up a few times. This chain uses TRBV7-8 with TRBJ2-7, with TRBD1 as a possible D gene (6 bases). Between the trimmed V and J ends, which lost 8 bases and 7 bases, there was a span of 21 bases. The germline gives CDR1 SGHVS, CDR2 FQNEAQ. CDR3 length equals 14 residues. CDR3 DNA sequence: TGTGCCAGCGGTCGGCAGGGGTTTGTTGAGGAGCAGTACTTC. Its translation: CASGRQGFVEEQYF.

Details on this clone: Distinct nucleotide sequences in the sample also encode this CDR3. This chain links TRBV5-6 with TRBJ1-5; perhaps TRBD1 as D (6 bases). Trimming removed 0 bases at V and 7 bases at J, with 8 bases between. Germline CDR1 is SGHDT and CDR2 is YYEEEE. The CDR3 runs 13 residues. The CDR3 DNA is TGTGCCAGCAGCTTGGGGGGGGCCCAGCCCCAGCATTTT. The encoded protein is CASSLGGAQPQHF.

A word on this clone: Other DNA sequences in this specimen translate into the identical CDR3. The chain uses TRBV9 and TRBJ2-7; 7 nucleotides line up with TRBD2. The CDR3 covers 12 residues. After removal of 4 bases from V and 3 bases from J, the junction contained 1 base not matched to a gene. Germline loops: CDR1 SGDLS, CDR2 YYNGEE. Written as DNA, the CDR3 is TGTGCCAGCAGCTCTAGCGGCTACGAGCAGTACTTC. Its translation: CASSSSGYEQYF.

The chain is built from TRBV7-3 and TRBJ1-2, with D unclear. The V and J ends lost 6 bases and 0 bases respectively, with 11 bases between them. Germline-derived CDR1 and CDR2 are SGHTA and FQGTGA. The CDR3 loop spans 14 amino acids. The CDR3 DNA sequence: TGTGCCAGCAGTGGCCAGGCCGCTAACTATGGCTACACCTTC. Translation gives CASSGQAANYGYTF.

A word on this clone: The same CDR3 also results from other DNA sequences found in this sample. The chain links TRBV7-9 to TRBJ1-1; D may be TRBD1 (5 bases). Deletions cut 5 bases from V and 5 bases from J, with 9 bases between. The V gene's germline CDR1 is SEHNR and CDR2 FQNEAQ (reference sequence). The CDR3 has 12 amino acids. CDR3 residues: CASSPGGTEAFF. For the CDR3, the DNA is TGTGCCAGCAGCCCTGGGGGGACTGAAGCTTTCTTT.

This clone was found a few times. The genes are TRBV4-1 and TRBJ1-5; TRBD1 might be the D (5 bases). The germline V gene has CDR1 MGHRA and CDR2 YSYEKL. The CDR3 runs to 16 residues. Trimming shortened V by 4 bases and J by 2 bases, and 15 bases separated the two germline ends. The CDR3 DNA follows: TGCGCCAGCAGCCCCAACTTCGGGGGGGGCAATCAGCCCCAGCATTTT. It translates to CASSPNFGGGNQPQHF.

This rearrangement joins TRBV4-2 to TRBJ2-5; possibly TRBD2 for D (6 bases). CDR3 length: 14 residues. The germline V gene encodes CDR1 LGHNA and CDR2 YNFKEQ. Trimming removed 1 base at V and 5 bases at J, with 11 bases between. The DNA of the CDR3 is TGTGCCAGCAGCCAAGGACTAGAAATGGAGACCCAGTACTTC. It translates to CASSQGLEMETQYF.

As DNA, the CDR3 is TGTGCCAGCAGCCAAGTGGGCGGCCTTAGCACAGATACGCAGTATTTT. Translated, it gives CASSQVGGLSTDTQYF. The genes are TRBV14 and TRBJ2-3; the D is unclear. The CDR3 is 16 residues long. Germline loops: CDR1 SGHDN, CDR2 FVKESK. Trimming stripped 1 base from V and 0 bases from J, with 11 bases between.

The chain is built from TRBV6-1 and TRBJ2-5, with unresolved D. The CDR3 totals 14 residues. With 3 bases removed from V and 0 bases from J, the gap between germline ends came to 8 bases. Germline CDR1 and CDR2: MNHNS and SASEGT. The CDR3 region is CASSDFTNQETQYF. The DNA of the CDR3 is TGTGCCAGCAGTGACTTTACAAACCAAGAGACCCAGTACTTC.